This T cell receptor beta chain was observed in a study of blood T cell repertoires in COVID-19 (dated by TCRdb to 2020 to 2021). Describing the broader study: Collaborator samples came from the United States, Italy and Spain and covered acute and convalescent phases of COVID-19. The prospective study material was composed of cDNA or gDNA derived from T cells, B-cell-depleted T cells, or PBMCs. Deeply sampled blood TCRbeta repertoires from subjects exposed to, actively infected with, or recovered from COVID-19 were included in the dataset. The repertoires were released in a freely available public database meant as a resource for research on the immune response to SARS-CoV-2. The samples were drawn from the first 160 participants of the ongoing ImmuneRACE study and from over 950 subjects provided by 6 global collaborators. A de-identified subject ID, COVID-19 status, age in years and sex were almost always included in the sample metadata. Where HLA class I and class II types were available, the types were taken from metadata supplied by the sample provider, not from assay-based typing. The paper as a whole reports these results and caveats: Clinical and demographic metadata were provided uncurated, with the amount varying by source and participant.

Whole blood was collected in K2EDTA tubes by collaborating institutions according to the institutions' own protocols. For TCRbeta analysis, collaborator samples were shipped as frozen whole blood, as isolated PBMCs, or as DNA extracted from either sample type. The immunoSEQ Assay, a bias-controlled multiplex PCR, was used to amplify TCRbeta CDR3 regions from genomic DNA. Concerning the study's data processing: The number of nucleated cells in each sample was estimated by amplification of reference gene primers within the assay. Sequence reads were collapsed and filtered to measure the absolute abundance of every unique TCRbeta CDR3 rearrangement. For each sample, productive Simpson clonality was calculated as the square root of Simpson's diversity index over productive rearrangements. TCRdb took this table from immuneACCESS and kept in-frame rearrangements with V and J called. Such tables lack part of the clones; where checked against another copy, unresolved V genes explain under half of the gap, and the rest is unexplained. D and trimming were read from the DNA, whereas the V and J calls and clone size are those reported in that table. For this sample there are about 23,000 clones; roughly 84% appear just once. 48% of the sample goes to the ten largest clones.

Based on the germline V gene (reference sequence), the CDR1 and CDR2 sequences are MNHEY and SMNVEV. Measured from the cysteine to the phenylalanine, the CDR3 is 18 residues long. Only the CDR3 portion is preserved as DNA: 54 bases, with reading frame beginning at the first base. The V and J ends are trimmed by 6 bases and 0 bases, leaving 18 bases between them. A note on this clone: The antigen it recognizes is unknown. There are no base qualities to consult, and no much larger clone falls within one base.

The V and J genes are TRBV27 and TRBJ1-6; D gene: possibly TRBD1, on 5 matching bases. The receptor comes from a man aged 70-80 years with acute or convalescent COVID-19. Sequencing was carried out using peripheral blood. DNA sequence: TGTGCCAGCAGAGATCACCGGGACTTGAGCTCCTATAATTCACCCCTCCACTTT. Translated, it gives CASRDHRDLSSYNSPLHF.